Listed below are T cell receptor beta chains from one sample, sequenced in a study of response to subunit inactivated influenza vaccine. TCRdb re-called the RT-PCR reads with MiXCR, one entry per CDR3 protein. There are 400,000 to 550,000 distinct CDR3 sequences in the sample; roughly 25% occur only once, and approximately 2% lies in the top ten. Sequenced here: CD4+ T cells sorted from PBMCs, sampled roughly 5 days after vaccination. These TCRs come from a man aged 50-60 years who received an inactivated influenza vaccine. CDR3s include the opening cysteine and the closing phenylalanine or tryptophan. D genes are given only for firm matches. The listing skips clone size in some rows; elsewhere it reads once, few, many or a size class.

size,D,V,J,DNA,CDR3
-,TRBD1,TRBV12-3/TRBV12-4,TRBJ2-1,TGTGCCAGCAGTTTGAGGGGGACAGGGGGCGGTGAGCAGTTCTTC,CASSLRGTGGGEQFF
-,-,TRBV19,TRBJ1-5,TGTGCCAGTAGTATAGCCCGCAATCAGCCCCAGCATTTT,CASSIARNQPQHF
-,TRBD1,TRBV28,TRBJ2-2,TGTGCCAGCGGAACAGGGGGCGCATTCTTTGACACCGGGGAGCTGTTTTTT,CASGTGGAFFDTGELFF
few,-,TRBV10-3,TRBJ1-6,TGTGCCATCGGACGGCAGCTTAATTCACCCCTCCACTTT,CAIGRQLNSPLHF
few,-,TRBV12-3/TRBV12-4,TRBJ2-7,TGTGCCAGCAGTCCCAACTCACGGTACCGCGAGCAGTACTTC,CASSPNSRYREQYF
-,-,TRBV4-3,TRBJ2-5,TGCGCCAGCAGCCAAATCAGTGGGGGGACCCAGTACTTC,CASSQISGGTQYF
-,-,TRBV5-1,TRBJ2-7,TGCGCCAGCAGGCCGGCGGCAACCTACGAGCAGTACTTC,CASRPAATYEQYF
few,TRBD2,TRBV29-1,TRBJ2-5,TGCAGCGTGGGGACTAGGGGAGAGACCCAGTACTTC,CSVGTRGETQYF
few,TRBD1,TRBV5-1,TRBJ2-1,TGCGCCAGCCTCCTGGGGACAGGGGGACACAATGAGCAGTTCTTC,CASLLGTGGHNEQFF
-,TRBD1,TRBV20-1,TRBJ1-1,TGCAGTGCTAGAGGCAGGGGGGGCCTGAACACTGAAGCTTTCTTT,CSARGRGGLNTEAFF
-,TRBD2,TRBV19,TRBJ2-7,TGTGCCAGTAGTATTTTCGCGGGAGTTGGGACCTACGAGCAGTACTTC,CASSIFAGVGTYEQYF
-,-,TRBV9,TRBJ2-1,TGTGCCAGCAGCGTGGTGGCGGGCAGCTCCTACAATGAGCAGTTCTTC,CASSVVAGSSYNEQFF
few,TRBD2,TRBV5-6,TRBJ2-3,TGTGCCAGCAGCTATCGACTAGCGGGTGCAACAGATACGCAGTATTTT,CASSYRLAGATDTQYF
many,-,TRBV28,TRBJ2-7,TGTGCCAGCAGTCCGTCGGGACTGGAGACCTACGAGCAGTACTTC,CASSPSGLETYEQYF
-,-,TRBV11-2,TRBJ2-1,TGTGCCAGCAGCTTACGGGACCAATCCTTCAGCGAGCAGTTCTTC,CASSLRDQSFSEQFF
few,TRBD2,TRBV28,TRBJ2-7,TGTGCCAGCAGCCCCAGTCCTAGCGGGAACGAGCAGTACTTC,CASSPSPSGNEQYF
-,TRBD2,TRBV20-1,TRBJ2-5,TGCAGTGCTAGAGATTTAGCGGGAGTGGAGACCCAGTACTTC,CSARDLAGVETQYF
-,-,TRBV29-1,TRBJ1-4,TGCAGCACTTCTCAGGGAACTAATGAAAAACTGTTTTTT,CSTSQGTNEKLFF
few,TRBD1,TRBV6-1,TRBJ2-3,TGTGCCAGCAGCCATGGACAGGGGACGCGGGCAGATACGCAGTATTTT,CASSHGQGTRADTQYF
few,-,TRBV11-2,TRBJ2-7,TGTGCCAGCAGCTTAATGGGGGGCGAGCAGTACTTC,CASSLMGGEQYF